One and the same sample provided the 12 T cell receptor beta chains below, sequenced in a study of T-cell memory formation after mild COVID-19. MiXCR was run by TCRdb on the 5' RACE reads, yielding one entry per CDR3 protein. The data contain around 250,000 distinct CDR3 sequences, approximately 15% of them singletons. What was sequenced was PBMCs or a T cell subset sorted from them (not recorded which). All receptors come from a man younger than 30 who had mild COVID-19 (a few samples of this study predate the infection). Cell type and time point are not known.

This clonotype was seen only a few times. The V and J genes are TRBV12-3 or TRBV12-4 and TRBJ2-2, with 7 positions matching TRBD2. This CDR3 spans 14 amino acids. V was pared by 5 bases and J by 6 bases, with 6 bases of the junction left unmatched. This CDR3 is CASSPAGSAGELFF. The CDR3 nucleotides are TGTGCCAGCAGTCCAGCGGGGTCGGCCGGGGAGCTGTTTTTT.

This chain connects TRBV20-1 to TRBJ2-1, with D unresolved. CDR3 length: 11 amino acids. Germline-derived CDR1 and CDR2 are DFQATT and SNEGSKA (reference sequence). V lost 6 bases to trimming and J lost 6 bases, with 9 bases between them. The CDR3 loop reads CSAVKGNEQFF. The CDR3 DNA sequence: TGCAGTGCCGTGAAGGGCAATGAGCAGTTCTTC.

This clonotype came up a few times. DNA of the CDR3: TGCAGTGCACGCAACTTGAACACTGAAGCTTTCTTT. Its translation is CSARNLNTEAFF. The V and J genes are TRBV20-1 and TRBJ1-1; D unresolved. The V end lost 6 bases, the J end lost 0 bases, and 8 bases lay between the germline ends. The CDR3 runs 12 residues. Germline V gives CDR1 DFQATT, CDR2 SNEGSKA (reference sequence).

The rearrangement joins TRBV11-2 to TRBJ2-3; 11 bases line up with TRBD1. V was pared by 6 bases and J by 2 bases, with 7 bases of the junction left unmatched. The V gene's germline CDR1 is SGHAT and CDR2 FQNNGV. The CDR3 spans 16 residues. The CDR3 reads CASRAGTGGITDTQYF. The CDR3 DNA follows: TGTGCCAGCAGAGCCGGGACAGGGGGAATCACAGATACGCAGTATTTT.

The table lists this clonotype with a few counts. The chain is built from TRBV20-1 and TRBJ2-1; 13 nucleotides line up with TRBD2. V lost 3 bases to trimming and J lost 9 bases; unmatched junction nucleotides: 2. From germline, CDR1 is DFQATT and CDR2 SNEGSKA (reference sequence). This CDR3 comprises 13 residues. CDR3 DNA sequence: TGCAGTGCTAGGACTAGCGGGGGGTTTGAGCAGTTCTTC. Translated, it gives CSARTSGGFEQFF.

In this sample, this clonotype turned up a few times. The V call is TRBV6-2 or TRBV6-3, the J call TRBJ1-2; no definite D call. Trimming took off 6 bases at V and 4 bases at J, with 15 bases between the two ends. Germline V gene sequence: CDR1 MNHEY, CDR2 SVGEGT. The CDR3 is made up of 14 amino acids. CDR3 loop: CASSTLEGGYGYTF. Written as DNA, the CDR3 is TGTGCCAGCAGCACCCTCGAGGGCGGCTATGGCTACACCTTC.

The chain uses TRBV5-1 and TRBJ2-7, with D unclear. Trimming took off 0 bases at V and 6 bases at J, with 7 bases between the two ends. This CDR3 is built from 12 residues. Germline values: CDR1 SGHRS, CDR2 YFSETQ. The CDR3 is CASSLDGFEQYV. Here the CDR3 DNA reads TGCGCCAGCAGCTTGGATGGGTTCGAGCAGTACGTC.

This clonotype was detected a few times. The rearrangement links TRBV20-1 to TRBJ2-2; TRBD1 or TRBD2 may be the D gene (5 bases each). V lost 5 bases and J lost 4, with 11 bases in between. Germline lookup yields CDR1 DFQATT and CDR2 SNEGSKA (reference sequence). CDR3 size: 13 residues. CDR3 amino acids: CSALYGGTGELFF. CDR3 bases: TGCAGTGCTCTTTATGGGGGCACCGGGGAGCTGTTTTTT.

CDR3 residues: CASSGRGGNEKLFF. The CDR3 bases are TGTGCCAGCAGCGGCAGGGGAGGGAATGAAAAACTGTTTTTT. The chain joins TRBV9 to TRBJ1-4; TRBD1 might be the D (6 bases). Germline CDR1 and CDR2: SGDLS and YYNGEE. The V end was cut by 3 bases, the J end by 5 bases, with 11 bases between. The CDR3 sequence is 14 residues long.

The CDR3: CASSLAWMSSYNEQFF. The CDR3 DNA follows: TGTGCCAGCAGCTTAGCATGGATGAGCTCCTACAATGAGCAGTTCTTC. This sequence joins TRBV7-2 and TRBJ2-1; D is unresolved. The V end was cut by 0 bases, the J end by 0 bases, with 9 bases between. The CDR3 runs 16 residues. Germline values: CDR1 SGHTA, CDR2 FQGNSA. Variable domain in full (rest from reference TRBV7-2 and TRBJ2-1): GAGVSQSPSNKVTEKGKDVELRCDPISGHTALYWYRQSLGQGLEFLIYFQGNSAPDKSGLPSDRFSAERTGGSVSTLTIQRTQQEDSAVYLCASSLAWMSSYNEQFFGPGTRLTVL.

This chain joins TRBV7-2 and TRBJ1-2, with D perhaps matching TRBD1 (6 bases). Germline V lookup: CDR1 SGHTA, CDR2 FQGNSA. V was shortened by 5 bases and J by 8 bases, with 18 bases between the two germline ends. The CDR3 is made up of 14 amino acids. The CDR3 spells CASSLTMGARGYTF. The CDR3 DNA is TGTGCCAGCAGCCTAACTATGGGGGCTAGGGGCTACACCTTC.

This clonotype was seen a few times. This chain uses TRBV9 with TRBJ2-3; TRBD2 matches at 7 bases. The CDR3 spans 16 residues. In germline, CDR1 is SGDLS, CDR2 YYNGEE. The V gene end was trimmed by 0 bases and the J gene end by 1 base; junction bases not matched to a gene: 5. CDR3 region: CASSVATSEGTDTQYF. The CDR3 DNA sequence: TGTGCCAGCAGCGTAGCTACTAGCGAGGGCACAGATACGCAGTATTTT.